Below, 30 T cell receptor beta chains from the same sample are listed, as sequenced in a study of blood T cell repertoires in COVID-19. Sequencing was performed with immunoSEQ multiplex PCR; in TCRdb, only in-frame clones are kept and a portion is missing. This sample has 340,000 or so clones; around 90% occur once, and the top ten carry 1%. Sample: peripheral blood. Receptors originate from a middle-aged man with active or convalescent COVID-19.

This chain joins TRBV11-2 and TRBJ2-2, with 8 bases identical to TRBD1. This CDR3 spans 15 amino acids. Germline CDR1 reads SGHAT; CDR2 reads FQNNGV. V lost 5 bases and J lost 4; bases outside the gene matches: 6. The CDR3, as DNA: TGTGCCAGCAGCATAACAGGGGGTGGCACCGGGGAGCTGTTTTTT. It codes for CASSITGGGTGELFF.

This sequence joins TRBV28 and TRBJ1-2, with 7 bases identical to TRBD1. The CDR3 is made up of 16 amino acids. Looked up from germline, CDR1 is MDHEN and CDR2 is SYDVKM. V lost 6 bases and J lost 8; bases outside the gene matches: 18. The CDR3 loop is CASSYTQGMTFIGYTF. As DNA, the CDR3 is TGTGCCAGCAGCTATACACAGGGGATGACCTTTATAGGCTACACCTTC.

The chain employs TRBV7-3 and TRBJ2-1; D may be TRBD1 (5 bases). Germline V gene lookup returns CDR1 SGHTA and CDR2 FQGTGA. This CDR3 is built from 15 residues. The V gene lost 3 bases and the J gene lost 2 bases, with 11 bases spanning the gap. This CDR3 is CASSLQGGAYNEQFF. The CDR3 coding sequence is TGTGCCAGCAGCTTGCAGGGTGGGGCCTACAATGAGCAGTTCTTC. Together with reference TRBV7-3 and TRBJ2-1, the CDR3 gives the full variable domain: GAGVSQTPSNKVTEKGKYVELRCDPISGHTALYWYRQSLGQGPEFLIYFQGTGAADDSGLPNDRFFAVRPEGSVSTLKIQRTERGDSAVYLCASSLQGGAYNEQFFGPGTRLTVL.

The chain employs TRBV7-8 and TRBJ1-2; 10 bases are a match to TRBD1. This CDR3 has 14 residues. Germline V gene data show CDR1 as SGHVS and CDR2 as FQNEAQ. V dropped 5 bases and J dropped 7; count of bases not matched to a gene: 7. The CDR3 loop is CASSPGQGVGGYTF. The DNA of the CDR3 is TGTGCCAGCAGCCCCGGACAGGGGGTTGGTGGCTACACCTTC.

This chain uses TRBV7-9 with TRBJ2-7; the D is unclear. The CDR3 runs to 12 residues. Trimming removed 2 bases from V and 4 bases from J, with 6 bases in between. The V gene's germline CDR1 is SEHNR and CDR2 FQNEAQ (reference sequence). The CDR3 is CASSLSLYEQYF. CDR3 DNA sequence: TGTGCCAGCAGCTTATCTTTGTACGAGCAGTACTTC. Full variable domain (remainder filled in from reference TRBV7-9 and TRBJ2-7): DTGVSQNPRHKITKRGQNVTFRCDPISEHNRLYWYRQTLGQGPEFLTYFQNEAQLEKSRLLSDRFSAERPKGSFSTLEIQRTEQGDSAMYLCASSLSLYEQYFGPGTRLTVT.

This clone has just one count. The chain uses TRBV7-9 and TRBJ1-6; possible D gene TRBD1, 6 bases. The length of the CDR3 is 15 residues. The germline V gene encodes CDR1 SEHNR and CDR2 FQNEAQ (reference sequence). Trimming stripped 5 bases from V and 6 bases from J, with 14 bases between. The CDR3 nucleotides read TGTGCCAGCAGCACTGACAGGAGAGGTAATTCACCCCTCCACTTT. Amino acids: CASSTDRRGNSPLHF. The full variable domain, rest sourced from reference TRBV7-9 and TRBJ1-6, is DTGVSQNPRHKITKRGQNVTFRCDPISEHNRLYWYRQTLGQGPEFLTYFQNEAQLEKSRLLSDRFSAERPKGSFSTLEIQRTEQGDSAMYLCASSTDRRGNSPLHFGNGTRLTVT.

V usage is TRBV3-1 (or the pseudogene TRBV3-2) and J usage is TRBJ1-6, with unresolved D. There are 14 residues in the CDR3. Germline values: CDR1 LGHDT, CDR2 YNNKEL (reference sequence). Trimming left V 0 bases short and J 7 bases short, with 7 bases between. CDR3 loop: CASSQDGENSPLHF. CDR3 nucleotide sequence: TGTGCCAGCAGCCAAGATGGGGAGAATTCACCCCTCCACTTT.

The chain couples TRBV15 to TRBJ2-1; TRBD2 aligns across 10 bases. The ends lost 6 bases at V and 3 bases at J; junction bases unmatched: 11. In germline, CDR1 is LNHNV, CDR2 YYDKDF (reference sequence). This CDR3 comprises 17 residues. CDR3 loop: CATSLTSGTNVYNEQFF. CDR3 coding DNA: TGTGCCACCAGTCTCACTAGCGGGACGAACGTCTACAATGAGCAGTTCTTC.

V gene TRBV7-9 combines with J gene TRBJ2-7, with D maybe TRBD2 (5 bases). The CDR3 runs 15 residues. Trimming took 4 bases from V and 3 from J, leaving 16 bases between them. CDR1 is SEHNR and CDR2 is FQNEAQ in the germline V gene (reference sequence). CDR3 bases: TGTGCCAGCAGCTCGAGCGGCATGGACCGCTACGAGCAGTACTTC. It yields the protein CASSSSGMDRYEQYF. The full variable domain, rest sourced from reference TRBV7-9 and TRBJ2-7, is DTGVSQNPRHKITKRGQNVTFRCDPISEHNRLYWYRQTLGQGPEFLTYFQNEAQLEKSRLLSDRFSAERPKGSFSTLEIQRTEQGDSAMYLCASSSSGMDRYEQYFGPGTRLTVT.

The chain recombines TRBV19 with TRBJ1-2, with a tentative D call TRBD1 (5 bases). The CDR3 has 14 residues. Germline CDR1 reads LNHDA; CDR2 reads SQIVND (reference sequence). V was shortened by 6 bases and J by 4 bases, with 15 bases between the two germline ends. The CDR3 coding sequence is TGTGCCAGTAGCCGACAGAGGTCGAGCTATGGCTACACCTTC. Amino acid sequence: CASSRQRSSYGYTF.

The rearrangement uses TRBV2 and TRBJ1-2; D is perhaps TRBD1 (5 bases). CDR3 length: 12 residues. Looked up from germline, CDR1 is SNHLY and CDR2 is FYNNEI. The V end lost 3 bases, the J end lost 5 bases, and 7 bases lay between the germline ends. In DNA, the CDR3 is TGTGCCAGCAGTGATGCAGGGTATGGCTACACCTTC. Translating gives CASSDAGYGYTF.

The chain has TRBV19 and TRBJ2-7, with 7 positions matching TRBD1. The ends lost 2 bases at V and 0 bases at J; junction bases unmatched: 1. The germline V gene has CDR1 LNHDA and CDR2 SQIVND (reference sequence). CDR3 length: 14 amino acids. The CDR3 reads CASSIYRGSYEQYF. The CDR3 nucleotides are TGTGCCAGTAGTATATACAGGGGCTCCTACGAGCAGTACTTC.

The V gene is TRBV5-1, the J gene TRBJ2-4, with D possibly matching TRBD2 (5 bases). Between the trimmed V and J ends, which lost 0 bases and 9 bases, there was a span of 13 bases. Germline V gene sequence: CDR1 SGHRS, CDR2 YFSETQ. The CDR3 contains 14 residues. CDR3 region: CASSLGRGDGIQYF. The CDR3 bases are TGCGCCAGCAGCTTGGGTCGGGGTGACGGCATTCAGTACTTC.

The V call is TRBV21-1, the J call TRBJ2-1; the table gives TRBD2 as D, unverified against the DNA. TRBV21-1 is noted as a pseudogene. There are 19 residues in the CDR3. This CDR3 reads CASSKRPPGTSGKDNEQFF. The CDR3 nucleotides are TGTGCCAGCAGCAAACGACCCCCCGGGACTAGCGGGAAAGACAATGAGCAGTTCTTC.

The CDR3 nucleotides are TGTGCCAGCACCGCCGACAGGGGGCGAACTGAAGCTTTCTTT. Translation: CASTADRGRTEAFF. The chain links TRBV6-5 to TRBJ1-1; 10 positions match TRBD1. Germline V CDR1 and CDR2: MNHEY, SVGAGI. The length of the CDR3 is 14 residues. The junction had 7 bases not matched to a gene; V was cut back by 7 bases and J by 5 bases.

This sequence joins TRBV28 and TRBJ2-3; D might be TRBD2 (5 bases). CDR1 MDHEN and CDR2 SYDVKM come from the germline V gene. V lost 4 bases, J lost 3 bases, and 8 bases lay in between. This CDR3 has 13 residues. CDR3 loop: CASSSGSTDTQYF. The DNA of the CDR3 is TGTGCCAGCAGTTCGGGGTCAACAGATACGCAGTATTTT.

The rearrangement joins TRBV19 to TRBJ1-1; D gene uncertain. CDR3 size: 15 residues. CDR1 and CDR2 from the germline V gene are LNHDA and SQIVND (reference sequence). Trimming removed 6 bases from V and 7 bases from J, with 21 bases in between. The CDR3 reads CASSDRSSTGNEAFF. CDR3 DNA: TGTGCCAGTAGCGATAGGTCCTCGACGGGGAATGAAGCTTTCTTT.

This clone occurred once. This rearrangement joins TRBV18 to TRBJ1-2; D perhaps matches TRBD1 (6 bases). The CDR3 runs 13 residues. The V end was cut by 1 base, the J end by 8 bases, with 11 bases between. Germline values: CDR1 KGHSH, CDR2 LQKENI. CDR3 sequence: CASSPRRGDGYTF. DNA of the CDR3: TGTGCCAGCTCACCACGCAGGGGCGACGGCTACACCTTC.

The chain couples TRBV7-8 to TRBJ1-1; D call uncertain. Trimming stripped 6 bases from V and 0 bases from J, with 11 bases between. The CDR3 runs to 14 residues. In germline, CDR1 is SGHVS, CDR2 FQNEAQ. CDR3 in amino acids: CASSPAAVNTEAFF. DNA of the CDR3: TGTGCCAGCAGTCCAGCGGCGGTGAACACTGAAGCTTTCTTT. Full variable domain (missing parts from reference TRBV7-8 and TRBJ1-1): GAGVSQSPRYKVAKRGQDVALRCDPISGHVSLFWYQQALGQGPEFLTYFQNEAQLDKSGLPSDRFFAERPEGSVSTLKIQRTQQEDSAVYLCASSPAAVNTEAFFGQGTRLTVV.

The CDR3 protein is CASSVTTGDYGYTF. The CDR3 bases are TGTGCCAGTAGTGTGACGACAGGGGACTATGGCTACACCTTC. The chain couples TRBV19 to TRBJ1-2; 8 bases agree with TRBD1. The germline V gene encodes CDR1 LNHDA and CDR2 SQIVND (reference sequence). The CDR3 length is 14 residues. Unmatched junction bases numbered 5, after V lost 5 bases and J lost 3 bases.

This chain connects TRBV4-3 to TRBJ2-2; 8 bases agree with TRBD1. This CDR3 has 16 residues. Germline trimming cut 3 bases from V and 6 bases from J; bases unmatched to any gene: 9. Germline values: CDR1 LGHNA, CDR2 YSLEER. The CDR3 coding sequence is TGCGCCAGCAGCCACTCGGACAGGGTTATAGCCGGGGAGCTGTTTTTT. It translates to CASSHSDRVIAGELFF.

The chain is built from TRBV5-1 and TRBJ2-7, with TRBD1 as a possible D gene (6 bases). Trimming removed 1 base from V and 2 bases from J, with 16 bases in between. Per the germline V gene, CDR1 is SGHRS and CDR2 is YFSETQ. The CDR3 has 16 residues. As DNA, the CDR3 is TGCGCCAGCAGCTTGACTATAGGACAGATCACCTACGAGCAGTACTTC. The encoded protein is CASSLTIGQITYEQYF.

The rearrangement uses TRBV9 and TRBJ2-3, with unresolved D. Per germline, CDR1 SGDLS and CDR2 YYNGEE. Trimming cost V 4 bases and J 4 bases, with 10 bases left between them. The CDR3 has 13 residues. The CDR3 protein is CASSTQPADTQYF. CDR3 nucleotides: TGTGCCAGCAGCACCCAACCGGCAGATACGCAGTATTTT.

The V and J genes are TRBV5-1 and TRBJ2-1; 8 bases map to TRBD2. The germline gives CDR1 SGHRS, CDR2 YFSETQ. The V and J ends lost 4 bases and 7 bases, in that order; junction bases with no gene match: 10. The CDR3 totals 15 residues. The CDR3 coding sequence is TGCGCCAGCAGCCTGAGCGAACCTAGCGGGAATGAGCAGTTCTTC. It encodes CASSLSEPSGNEQFF. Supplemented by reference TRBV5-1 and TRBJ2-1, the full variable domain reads KAGVTQTPRYLIKTRGQQVTLSCSPISGHRSVSWYQQTPGQGLQFLFEYFSETQRNKGNFPGRFSGRQFSNSRSEMNVSTLELGDSALYLCASSLSEPSGNEQFFGPGTRLTVL.

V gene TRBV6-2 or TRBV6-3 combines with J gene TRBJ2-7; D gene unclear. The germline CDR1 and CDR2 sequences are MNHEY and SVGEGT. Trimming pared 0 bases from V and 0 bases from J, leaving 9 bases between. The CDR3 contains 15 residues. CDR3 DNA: TGTGCCAGCAGTTACTCTGGCAGGTCCTCCTACGAGCAGTACTTC. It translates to CASSYSGRSSYEQYF.

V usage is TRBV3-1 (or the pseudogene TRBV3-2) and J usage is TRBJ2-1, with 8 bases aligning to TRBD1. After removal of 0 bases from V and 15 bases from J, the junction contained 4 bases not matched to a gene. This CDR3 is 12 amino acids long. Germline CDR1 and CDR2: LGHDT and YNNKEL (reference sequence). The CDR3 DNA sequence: TGTGCCAGCAGCCAAGAGGACAGGGCCATGTTCTTC. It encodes CASSQEDRAMFF.

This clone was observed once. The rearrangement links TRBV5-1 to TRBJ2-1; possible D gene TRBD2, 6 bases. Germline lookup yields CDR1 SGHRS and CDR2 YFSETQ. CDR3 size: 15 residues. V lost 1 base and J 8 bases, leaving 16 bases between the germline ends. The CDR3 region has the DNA TGCGCCAGCAGCTTGAGGGGCGGGACCGGGGATGAGCAGTTCTTC. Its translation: CASSLRGGTGDEQFF.

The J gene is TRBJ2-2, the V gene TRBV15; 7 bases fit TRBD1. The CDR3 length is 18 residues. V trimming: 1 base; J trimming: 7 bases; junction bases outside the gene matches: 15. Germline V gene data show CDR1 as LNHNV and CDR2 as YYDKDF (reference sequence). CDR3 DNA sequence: TGTGCCACCAGCAGAGTAAAGACAATGACAGGGTTGGGCGGGGAGCTGTTTTTT. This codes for CATSRVKTMTGLGGELFF.

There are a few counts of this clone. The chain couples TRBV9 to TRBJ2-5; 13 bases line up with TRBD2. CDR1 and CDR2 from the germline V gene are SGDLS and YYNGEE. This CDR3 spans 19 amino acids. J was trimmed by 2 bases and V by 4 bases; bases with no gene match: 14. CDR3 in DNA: TGTGCCAGCAGCCAAGATACCGACCCGGGACTAGCGGGGCAAGAGACCCAGTACTTC. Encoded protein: CASSQDTDPGLAGQETQYF.

DNA for the CDR3: TGTGCCAGCAGCACCCCGGGACTAGCGGGTCTCAATGAGCAGTTCTTC. Translation gives CASSTPGLAGLNEQFF. This chain links TRBV7-2 with TRBJ2-1; TRBD2 aligns across 12 bases. The V segment lost 5 bases and the J segment 6 bases; nucleotides outside the gene matches: 8. CDR3 length equals 16 residues. Germline CDR1 and CDR2: SGHTA and FQGNSA.